This T cell receptor beta chain was obtained from a study of control samples from healthy donors and cancer patients (dated by TCRdb to about 2020). Note on this clone: Its antigen has not been determined. Base qualities were left out, and no much larger clone turns up one base away.

Ends trimmed: V by 2 bases, J by 0 bases; bases unmatched to a gene: 2. CDR1 and CDR2 (KGHSH, LQKENI) derive from the germline V gene. Inclusive of the bounding cysteine and phenylalanine, the CDR3 is 17 residues long. Only the CDR3 DNA stays, 51 bases, in frame from base 1. Library preparation employed the immunoSEQ multiplex PCR assay. TCRdb provides this immuneACCESS table in a form limited to in-frame rearrangements. Some clones are lacking; in checked studies, under half of them reflect an unresolved V gene, and why the rest are absent is not known. This sample comprises some 130,000 clones, over 85% of them detected only once. Together, the top ten hold 3.5% to 4% of the sample.

The receptor chain draws on TRBV18 and TRBJ1-6; a stretch of 9 junction bases matches TRBD1. The sequenced material came from blood. This receptor was obtained from a man aged 25-40 years in good health. The DNA sequence is TGTGCCAGCTCACCAGGACAGGGGAGCTCCTATAATTCACCCCTCCACTTT. The resulting protein is CASSPGQGSSYNSPLHF.